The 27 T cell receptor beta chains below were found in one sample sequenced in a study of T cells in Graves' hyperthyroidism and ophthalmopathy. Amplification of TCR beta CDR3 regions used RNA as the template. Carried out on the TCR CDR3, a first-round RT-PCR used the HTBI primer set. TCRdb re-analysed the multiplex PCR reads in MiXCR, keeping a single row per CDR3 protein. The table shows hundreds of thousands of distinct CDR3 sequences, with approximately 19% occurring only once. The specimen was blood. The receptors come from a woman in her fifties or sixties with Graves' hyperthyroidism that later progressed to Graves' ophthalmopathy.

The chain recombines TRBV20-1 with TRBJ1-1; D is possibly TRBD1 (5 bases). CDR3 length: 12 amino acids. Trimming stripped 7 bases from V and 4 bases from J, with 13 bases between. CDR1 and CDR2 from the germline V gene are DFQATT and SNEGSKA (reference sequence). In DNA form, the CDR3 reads TGCAGTGGGGACCGGTGGTCCACTGAAGCTTTCTTT. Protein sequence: CSGDRWSTEAFF.

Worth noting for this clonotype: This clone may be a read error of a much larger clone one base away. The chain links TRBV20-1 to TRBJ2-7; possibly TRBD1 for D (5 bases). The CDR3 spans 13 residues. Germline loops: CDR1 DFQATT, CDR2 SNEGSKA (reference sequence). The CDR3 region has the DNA TGCAGTGCTAGACCCAGGGCTTTCTACGGGCAGTACTTC. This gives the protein CSARPRAFYGQYF.

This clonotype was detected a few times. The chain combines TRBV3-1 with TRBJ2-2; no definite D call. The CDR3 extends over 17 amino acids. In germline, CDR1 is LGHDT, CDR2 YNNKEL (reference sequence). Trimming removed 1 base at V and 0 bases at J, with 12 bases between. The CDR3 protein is CASSQVLEPSNTGELFF. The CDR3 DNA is TGTGCCAGCAGCCAAGTTCTGGAGCCCTCGAACACCGGGGAGCTGTTTTTT.

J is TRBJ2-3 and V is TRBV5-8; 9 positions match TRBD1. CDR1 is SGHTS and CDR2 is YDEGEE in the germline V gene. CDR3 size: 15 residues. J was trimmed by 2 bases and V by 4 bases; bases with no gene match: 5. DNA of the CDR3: TGTGCCAGCAGCCGCGGACAGGGGAACACAGATACGCAGTATTTT. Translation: CASSRGQGNTDTQYF.

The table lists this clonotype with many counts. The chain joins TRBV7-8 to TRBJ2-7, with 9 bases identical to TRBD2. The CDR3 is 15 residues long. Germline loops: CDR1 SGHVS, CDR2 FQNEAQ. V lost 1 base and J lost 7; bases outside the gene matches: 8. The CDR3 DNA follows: TGTGCCAGCAGCTTAGTTGCGGGTCTAGCGGGAGAGCAGTACTTC. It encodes CASSLVAGLAGEQYF.

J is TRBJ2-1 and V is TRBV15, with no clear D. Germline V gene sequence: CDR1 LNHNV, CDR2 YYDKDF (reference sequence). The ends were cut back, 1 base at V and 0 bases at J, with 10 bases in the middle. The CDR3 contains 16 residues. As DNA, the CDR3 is TGTGCCACCAGCAGAGTTCGGGTGAGCTCCTACAATGAGCAGTTCTTC. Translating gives CATSRVRVSSYNEQFF.

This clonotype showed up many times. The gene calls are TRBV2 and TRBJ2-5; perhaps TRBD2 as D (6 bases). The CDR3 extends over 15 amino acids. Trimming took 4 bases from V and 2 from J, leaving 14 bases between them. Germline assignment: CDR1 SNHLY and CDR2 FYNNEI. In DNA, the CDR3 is TGTGCCAGCAGTGCAAGTCGGGGGTTACAAGAGACCCAGTACTTC. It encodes CASSASRGLQETQYF.

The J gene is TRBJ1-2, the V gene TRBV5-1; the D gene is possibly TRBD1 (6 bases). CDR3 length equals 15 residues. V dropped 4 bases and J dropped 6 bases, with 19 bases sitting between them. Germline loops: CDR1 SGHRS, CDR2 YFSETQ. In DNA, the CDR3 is TGCGCCAGCAGCATTGAGGGGAGGGGGTACGATGGCTACACCTTC. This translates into CASSIEGRGYDGYTF. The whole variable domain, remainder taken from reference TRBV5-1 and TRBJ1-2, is KAGVTQTPRYLIKTRGQQVTLSCSPISGHRSVSWYQQTPGQGLQFLFEYFSETQRNKGNFPGRFSGRQFSNSRSEMNVSTLELGDSALYLCASSIEGRGYDGYTFGSGTRLTVV.

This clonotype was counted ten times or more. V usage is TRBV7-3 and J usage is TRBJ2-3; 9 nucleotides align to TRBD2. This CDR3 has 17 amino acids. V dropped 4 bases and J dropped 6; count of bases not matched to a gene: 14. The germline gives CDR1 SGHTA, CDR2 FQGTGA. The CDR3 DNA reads TGTGCCAGCAGCTCCCCCTTCGGGCGGGGGGGCCTCGATACGCAGTATTTT. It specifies CASSSPFGRGGLDTQYF.

CDR3: CASSQDPAGGSSYNSPLHF. In DNA, the CDR3 is TGTGCCAGCAGCCAAGATCCGGCAGGGGGCAGCTCCTATAATTCACCCCTCCACTTT. The chain has TRBV4-2 and TRBJ1-6, with 8 positions matching TRBD1. The CDR3 spans 19 residues. Germline CDR1 is LGHNA and CDR2 is YNFKEQ. V trimming: 0 bases; J trimming: 0 bases; junction bases outside the gene matches: 7.

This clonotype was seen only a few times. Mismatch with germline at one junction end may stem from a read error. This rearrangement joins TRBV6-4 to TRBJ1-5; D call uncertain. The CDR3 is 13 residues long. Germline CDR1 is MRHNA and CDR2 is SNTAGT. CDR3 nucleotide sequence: TGTGCCAGCAGCGACTCCATGGGTCAGCCCCAGCATTTT. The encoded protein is CASSDSMGQPQHF.

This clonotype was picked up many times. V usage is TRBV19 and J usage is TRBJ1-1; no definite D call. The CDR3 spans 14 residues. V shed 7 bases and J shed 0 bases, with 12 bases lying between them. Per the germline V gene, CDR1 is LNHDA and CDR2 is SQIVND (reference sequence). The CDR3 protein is CASIENRLNTEAFF. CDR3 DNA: TGTGCCAGTATTGAGAACAGATTGAACACTGAAGCTTTCTTT. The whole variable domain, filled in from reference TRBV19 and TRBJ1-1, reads DGGITQSPKYLFRKEGQNVTLSCEQNLNHDAMYWYRQDPGQGLRLIYYSQIVNDFQKGDIAEGYSVSREKKESFPLTVTSAQKNPTAFYLCASIENRLNTEAFFGQGTRLTVV.

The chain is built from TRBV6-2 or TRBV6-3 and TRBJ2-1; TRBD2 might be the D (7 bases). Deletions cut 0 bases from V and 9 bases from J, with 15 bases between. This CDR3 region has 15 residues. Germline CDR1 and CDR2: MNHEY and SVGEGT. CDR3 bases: TGTGCCAGCAGTTACTCGGGGGGGCTAGCTTTTGAGCAGTTCTTC. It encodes CASSYSGGLAFEQFF.

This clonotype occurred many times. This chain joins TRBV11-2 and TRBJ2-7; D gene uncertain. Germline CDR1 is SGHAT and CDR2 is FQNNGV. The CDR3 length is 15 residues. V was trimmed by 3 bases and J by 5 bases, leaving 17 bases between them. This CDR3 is CASSLGSPTADEQYF. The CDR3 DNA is TGTGCCAGCAGCTTGGGTAGTCCCACGGCGGACGAGCAGTACTTC.

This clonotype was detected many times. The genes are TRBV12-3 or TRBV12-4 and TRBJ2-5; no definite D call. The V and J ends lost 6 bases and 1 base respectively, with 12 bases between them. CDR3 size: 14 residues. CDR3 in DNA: TGTGCCAGCAGCGTACGGAAGGGCCAAGAGACCCAGTACTTC. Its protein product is CASSVRKGQETQYF.

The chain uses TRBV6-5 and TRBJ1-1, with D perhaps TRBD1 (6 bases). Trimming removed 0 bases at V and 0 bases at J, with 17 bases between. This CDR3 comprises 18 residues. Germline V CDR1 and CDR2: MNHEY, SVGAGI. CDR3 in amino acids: CASSYSPTRQVMNTEAFF. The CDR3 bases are TGTGCCAGCAGTTACTCGCCAACCCGACAGGTCATGAACACTGAAGCTTTCTTT.

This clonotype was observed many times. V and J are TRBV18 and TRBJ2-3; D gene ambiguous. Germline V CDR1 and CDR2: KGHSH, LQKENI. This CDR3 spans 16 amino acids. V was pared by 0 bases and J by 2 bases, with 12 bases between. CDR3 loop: CASSPPAYSDTDTQYF. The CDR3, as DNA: TGTGCCAGCTCACCACCGGCCTACAGCGACACAGATACGCAGTATTTT. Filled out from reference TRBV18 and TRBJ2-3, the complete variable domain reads NAGVMQNPRHLVRRRGQEARLRCSPMKGHSHVYWYRQLPEEGLKFMVYLQKENIIDESGMPKERFSAEFPKEGPSILRIQQVVRGDSAAYFCASSPPAYSDTDTQYFGPGTRLTVL.

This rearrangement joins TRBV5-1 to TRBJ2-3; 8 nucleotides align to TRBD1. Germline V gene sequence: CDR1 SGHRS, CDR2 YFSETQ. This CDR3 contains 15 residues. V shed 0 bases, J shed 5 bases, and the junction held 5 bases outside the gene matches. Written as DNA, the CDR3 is TGCGCCAGCAGCTTGGGACAGGGGTTGAGAGATACGCAGTATTTT. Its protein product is CASSLGQGLRDTQYF.

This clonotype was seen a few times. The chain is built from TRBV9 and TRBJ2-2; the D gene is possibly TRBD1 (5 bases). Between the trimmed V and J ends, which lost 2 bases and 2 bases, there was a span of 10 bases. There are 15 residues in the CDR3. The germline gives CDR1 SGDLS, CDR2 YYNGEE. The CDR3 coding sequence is TGTGCCAGCAGCGTCCGACAGACTAACACCGGGGAGCTGTTTTTT. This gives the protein CASSVRQTNTGELFF.

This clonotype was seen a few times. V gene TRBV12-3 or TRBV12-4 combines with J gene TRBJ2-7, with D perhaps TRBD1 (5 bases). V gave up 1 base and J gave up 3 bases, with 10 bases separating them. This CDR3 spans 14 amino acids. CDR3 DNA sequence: TGTGCCAGCAGTTTAGGCGGCAGGGTCTACGAGCAGTACTTC. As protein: CASSLGGRVYEQYF.

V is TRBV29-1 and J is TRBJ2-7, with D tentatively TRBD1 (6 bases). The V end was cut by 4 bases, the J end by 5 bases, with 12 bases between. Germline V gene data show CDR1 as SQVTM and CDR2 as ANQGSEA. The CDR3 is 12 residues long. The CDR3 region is CSVVGGSDEQYF. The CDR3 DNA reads TGCAGCGTTGTTGGGGGCAGCGACGAGCAGTACTTC.

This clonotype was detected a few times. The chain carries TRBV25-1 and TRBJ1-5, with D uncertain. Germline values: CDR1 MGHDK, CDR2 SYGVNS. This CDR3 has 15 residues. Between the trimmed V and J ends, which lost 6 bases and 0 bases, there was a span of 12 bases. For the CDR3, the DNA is TGTGCCAGCAGGGAGCCCCAGAATAGCAATCAGCCCCAGCATTTT. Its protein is CASREPQNSNQPQHF.

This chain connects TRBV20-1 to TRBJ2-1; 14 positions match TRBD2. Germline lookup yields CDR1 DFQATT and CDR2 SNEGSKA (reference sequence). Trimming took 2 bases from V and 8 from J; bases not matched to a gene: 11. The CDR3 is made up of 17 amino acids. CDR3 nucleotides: TGCAGTGCTAGAACCGAAAAGGGACTAGCGGGGGCAGATGAGCAGTTCTTC. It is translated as CSARTEKGLAGADEQFF.

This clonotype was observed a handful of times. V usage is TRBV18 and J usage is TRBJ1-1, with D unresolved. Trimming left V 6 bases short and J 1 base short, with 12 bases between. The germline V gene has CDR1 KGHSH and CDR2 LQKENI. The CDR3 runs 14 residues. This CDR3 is CASSAGRGNTEAFF. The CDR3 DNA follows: TGTGCCAGCTCGGCGGGGAGAGGGAACACTGAAGCTTTCTTT.

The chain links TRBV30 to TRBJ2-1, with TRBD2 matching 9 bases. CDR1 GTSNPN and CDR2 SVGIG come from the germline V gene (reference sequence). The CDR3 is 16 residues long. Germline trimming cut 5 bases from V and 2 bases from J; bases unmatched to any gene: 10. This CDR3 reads CAWARLAGRTYNEQFF. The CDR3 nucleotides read TGTGCCTGGGCTAGGCTAGCGGGGAGAACCTACAATGAGCAGTTCTTC.

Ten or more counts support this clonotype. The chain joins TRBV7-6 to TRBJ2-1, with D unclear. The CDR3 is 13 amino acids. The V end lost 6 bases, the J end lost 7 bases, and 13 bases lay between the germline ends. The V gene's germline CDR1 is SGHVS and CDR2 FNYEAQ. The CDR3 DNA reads TGTGCCAGCAGTGTAAGGGCTTCAAATGAGCAGTTCTTC. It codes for CASSVRASNEQFF.

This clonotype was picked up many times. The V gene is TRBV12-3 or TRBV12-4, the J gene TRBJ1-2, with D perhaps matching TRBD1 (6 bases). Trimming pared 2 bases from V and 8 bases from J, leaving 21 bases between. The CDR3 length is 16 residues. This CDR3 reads CASSLPDSYLGRGYTF. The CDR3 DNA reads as TGTGCCAGCAGTTTACCGGACAGCTACCTGGGACGAGGCTACACCTTC.